One and the same sample provided the 15 T cell receptor beta chains below, sequenced in a study of neurological immune-mediated disorders. TCRdb reprocessed the 5' RACE reads via MiXCR and lists one record per CDR3 protein. Of 50,000 to 60,000 distinct CDR3 sequences listed, just under 4% were seen once; the top ten hold roughly 1.9%. Specimen: CD4+ T cells from blood. All receptors derive from a middle-aged woman with multiple sclerosis.

Many counts were recorded for this clonotype. The chain combines TRBV2 with TRBJ2-3; D may be TRBD2 (6 bases). Per the germline V gene, CDR1 is SNHLY and CDR2 is FYNNEI. The CDR3 runs 14 residues. Trimming shortened V by 7 bases and J by 5 bases, and 16 bases separated the two germline ends. CDR3 sequence (DNA): TGTGCCAGCAACCCGGTGCTGCGGGGAGATACGCAGTATTTT. It yields the protein CASNPVLRGDTQYF.

This clonotype appeared many times. The gene calls are TRBV3-1 and TRBJ2-1; D uncertain. V was trimmed by 0 bases and J by 1 base, leaving 7 bases between them. Germline V lookup: CDR1 LGHDT, CDR2 YNNKEL (reference sequence). The CDR3 has 15 residues. The CDR3 region is CASSQEPRSYNEQFF. For the CDR3, the DNA is TGTGCCAGCAGCCAAGAGCCCAGATCCTACAATGAGCAGTTCTTC.

This clonotype was observed at least ten times. CDR3 nucleotides: TGCGCCAGCAGCTTAGGTATCGGGGTGAACACTGAAGCTTTCTTT. Translation: CASSLGIGVNTEAFF. The genes are TRBV5-1 and TRBJ1-1; D remains unclear. There are 15 residues in the CDR3. CDR1 SGHRS and CDR2 YFSETQ come from the germline V gene. V shed 2 bases and J shed 0 bases, with 11 bases lying between them.

For this clonotype: The conserved phenylalanine or tryptophan normally closing the CDR3 is absent here, so this likely arose from a read error. This rearrangement joins TRBV29-1 to TRBJ1-2; no definite D call. Germline-derived CDR1 and CDR2 are SQVTM and ANQGSEA. The V end was cut by 4 bases, the J end by 0 bases, with 9 bases between. The CDR3 extends over 13 amino acids. CDR3: CSVGDIANYGYTS. For the CDR3, the DNA is TGCAGCGTTGGAGACATAGCTAACTATGGCTACACCAGC.

This clonotype was seen ten or more times. The chain couples TRBV10-2 to TRBJ2-7; 8 bases are shared with TRBD1. J gave up 6 bases and V 0 bases, and 4 bases lay outside the gene matches. The CDR3 totals 14 residues. Looked up from germline, CDR1 is WSHSY and CDR2 is SAAADI. CDR3 region: CASSESRTGSEQYF. DNA of the CDR3: TGCGCCAGCAGTGAGTCGCGGACAGGGAGCGAGCAGTACTTC.

The table lists this clonotype with many counts. The chain recombines TRBV29-1 with TRBJ2-1; 16 bases are a match to TRBD2. The CDR3 consists of 18 residues. CDR1 and CDR2 (germline): SQVTM, ANQGSEA. Unmatched junction bases numbered 15, after V lost 6 bases and J lost 7 bases. CDR3 residues: CSVVSGTSGGAGLNEQFF. In DNA form, the CDR3 reads TGCAGCGTGGTTTCCGGGACTAGCGGGGGGGCCGGTCTAAATGAGCAGTTCTTC.

The V and J genes are TRBV12-3 or TRBV12-4 and TRBJ1-2, with 7 bases that match TRBD1. The length of the CDR3 is 14 residues. V lost 2 bases to trimming and J lost 6 bases; unmatched junction nucleotides: 6. This CDR3 is CASSLRQGGNGYTF. The CDR3 DNA follows: TGTGCCAGCAGTTTACGGCAGGGGGGCAATGGCTACACCTTC.

Ten or more counts support this clonotype. The CDR3 sequence is CSVGRTGGGNTQYF. The CDR3 DNA reads as TGCAGCGTTGGCCGGACCGGCGGAGGGAATACGCAGTATTTT. This chain links TRBV29-1 with TRBJ2-3, with D possibly TRBD2 on 6 matching bases. The CDR3 has 14 residues. Germline lookup yields CDR1 SQVTM and CDR2 ANQGSEA. V was pared by 4 bases and J by 7 bases, with 18 bases between.

This clonotype was detected many times. The chain is built from TRBV20-1 and TRBJ2-3, with D possibly matching TRBD2 (7 bases). Trimming shortened V by 6 bases and J by 6 bases, and 19 bases separated the two germline ends. Germline values: CDR1 DFQATT, CDR2 SNEGSKA (reference sequence). The CDR3 consists of 14 residues. The CDR3 here is CSAAGGLALDTQYF. DNA for the CDR3: TGCAGTGCGGCCGGGGGGCTAGCTTTGGATACGCAGTATTTT.

At least ten counts were recorded for this clonotype. The chain couples TRBV5-1 to TRBJ2-1; perhaps D is TRBD1 or TRBD2 (6 bases each). Germline CDR1 SGHRS, CDR2 YFSETQ. V dropped 1 base and J dropped 6 bases, with 14 bases sitting between them. This CDR3 has 15 residues. The CDR3 spells CASSLYGGNLNEQFF. The CDR3 nucleotides are TGCGCCAGCAGCTTGTACGGGGGCAACCTCAATGAGCAGTTCTTC.

This clonotype was seen at least ten times. The chain has TRBV6-6 and TRBJ1-2, with D hard to call. The CDR3 length is 16 residues. The V gene lost 0 bases and the J gene lost 6 bases, with 17 bases spanning the gap. Germline values: CDR1 MNHNY, CDR2 SVGAGI (reference sequence). DNA for the CDR3: TGTGCCAGCAGTTACTCGAAGCTAGGAGGTGTTGATGGCTACACCTTC. This translates into CASSYSKLGGVDGYTF.

This clonotype was observed many times. V gene TRBV20-1 combines with J gene TRBJ1-1; 7 bases line up with TRBD1. Germline CDR1 reads DFQATT; CDR2 reads SNEGSKA (reference sequence). The CDR3 spans 17 residues. V was pared by 0 bases and J by 5 bases, with 15 bases of the junction left unmatched. The CDR3 nucleotides read TGCAGTGCTAGAGATATAGGGAAAAGGGGGCGTAGGACTGAAGCTTTCTTT. As protein: CSARDIGKRGRRTEAFF.

This clonotype showed up many times. The genes are TRBV5-5 and TRBJ1-2; D may be TRBD1 (5 bases). Germline CDR1 reads SGHKS; CDR2 reads YYEKEE (reference sequence). The CDR3 is 13 residues long. The V end was cut by 4 bases, the J end by 7 bases, with 14 bases between. This CDR3 is CASSEGIRLGYTF. The CDR3 coding sequence is TGTGCCAGCAGCGAGGGGATTCGGCTTGGCTACACCTTC.

The chain couples TRBV18 to TRBJ1-5; D may be TRBD1 (5 bases). The CDR3 loop spans 15 amino acids. The germline V and J ends were trimmed by 2 bases and 6 bases, with 14 bases remaining between them. From germline, CDR1 is KGHSH and CDR2 LQKENI. CDR3 coding DNA: TGTGCCAGCTCACCAACCAGGGCTTGGAGTCAGCCCCAGCATTTT. It is translated as CASSPTRAWSQPQHF.

This clonotype came up many times. The V gene is TRBV29-1, the J gene TRBJ2-2, with D possibly matching TRBD1 (5 bases). There are 14 residues in the CDR3. V was trimmed by 4 bases and J by 3 bases, leaving 12 bases between them. The germline V gene has CDR1 SQVTM and CDR2 ANQGSEA. Here the CDR3 reads CSVGAGYDTGELFF. As DNA, the CDR3 is TGCAGCGTTGGTGCAGGGTATGACACCGGGGAGCTGTTTTTT.